Below are 23 T cell receptor beta chains sequenced from a single sample in a study of blood T cell repertoires in COVID-19. Generated by immunoSEQ multiplex PCR, the TCRdb table keeps only in-frame clones and is missing some. This repertoire shows roughly 230,000 clones, approximately 86% found once; its top ten account for approximately 5.7%. Sequences were obtained from peripheral blood. These receptors all come from a human donor in a cohort sampled during active COVID-19.

V and J are TRBV11-2 and TRBJ2-7, with 7 bases matching TRBD2. This CDR3 spans 13 amino acids. The J segment lost 12 bases and the V segment lost 1 base, leaving 9 bases of the junction unmatched. Germline CDR1 is SGHAT and CDR2 is FQNNGV. In DNA form, the CDR3 reads TGTGCCAGCAGCTTAGCTAGCGGTGGATCCTCGTACTTC. The encoded protein is CASSLASGGSSYF.

The table lists this clone with a few counts. This chain links TRBV3-1 (or the pseudogene TRBV3-2) with TRBJ2-2; tentative D call: TRBD1 (6 bases). Trimming cost V 5 bases and J 2 bases, with 9 bases left between them. Germline CDR1 is LGHDT and CDR2 is YNNKEL (reference sequence). CDR3 length: 14 residues. CDR3 bases: TGTGCCAGCAGCTCCAGGGGTAACACCGGGGAGCTGTTTTTT. It specifies CASSSRGNTGELFF.

The rearrangement joins TRBV7-6 to TRBJ1-5; D is possibly TRBD1 (5 bases). The CDR3 spans 15 residues. Looked up from germline, CDR1 is SGHVS and CDR2 is FNYEAQ. Trimming removed 1 base at V and 1 base at J, with 8 bases between. CDR3 protein: CASSLGGESNQPQHF. In DNA form, the CDR3 reads TGTGCCAGCAGCTTAGGGGGGGAAAGCAATCAGCCCCAGCATTTT.

The chain couples TRBV3-1 (or the pseudogene TRBV3-2) to TRBJ1-4; D gene unclear. Germline V gives CDR1 LGHDT, CDR2 YNNKEL (reference sequence). Trimming removed 2 bases from V and 9 bases from J, with 7 bases in between. This CDR3 contains 12 residues. CDR3 amino acids: CASSQPGKKLFF. Here the CDR3 DNA reads TGTGCCAGCAGCCAACCCGGGAAAAAACTGTTTTTT.

The table lists this clone with a few counts. This sequence joins TRBV4-1 and TRBJ1-3; D unclear. Germline CDR1 MGHRA, CDR2 YSYEKL. Between the trimmed V and J ends, which lost 0 bases and 4 bases, there was a span of 7 bases. The CDR3 is made up of 14 amino acids. The DNA of the CDR3 is TGCGCCAGCAGCCAAGAATCCCAAGGAAACACCATATATTTT. Translated: CASSQESQGNTIYF.

This chain connects TRBV6-1 to TRBJ1-1, with TRBD1 identical over 7 bases. Germline CDR1 reads MNHNS; CDR2 reads SASEGT. The CDR3 length is 13 residues. With V trimmed by 3 bases and J by 4 bases, 2 bases remained unmatched. In DNA form, the CDR3 reads TGTGCCAGCAGTGAGACAGGGAGCACTGAAGCTTTCTTT. Protein: CASSETGSTEAFF.

The genes are TRBV5-1 and TRBJ1-1; no definite D call. The CDR3 covers 14 residues. Germline CDR1 is SGHRS and CDR2 is YFSETQ. The V end lost 3 bases, the J end lost 4 bases, and 13 bases lay between the germline ends. CDR3 nucleotides: TGCGCCAGCAGCTCCACCACGACATCCACTGAAGCTTTCTTT. The encoded protein is CASSSTTTSTEAFF.

The chain has TRBV30 and TRBJ2-1; the match to TRBD1 covers 8 bases. The CDR3 covers 12 residues. V shed 3 bases and J 10 bases; nucleotides not matched to a gene: 5. The germline CDR1 and CDR2 sequences are GTSNPN and SVGIG (reference sequence). CDR3 in amino acids: CAWSQDREEQFF. CDR3 sequence (DNA): TGTGCCTGGAGCCAGGACAGGGAGGAGCAGTTCTTC.

The rearrangement uses TRBV28 and TRBJ2-7; TRBD2 might be the D (5 bases). CDR3 length: 15 amino acids. V was cut by 6 bases and J by 0 bases, with 15 bases left in between. Per germline, CDR1 MDHEN and CDR2 SYDVKM. CDR3 sequence: CASSPGEFSSYEQYF. The CDR3 bases are TGTGCCAGCAGCCCCGGGGAGTTTAGCTCCTACGAGCAGTACTTC.

Only a few counts were recorded for this clone. This rearrangement joins TRBV27 to TRBJ2-5; possible D gene TRBD1, 6 bases. The V end was cut by 5 bases, the J end by 4 bases, with 17 bases between. The length of the CDR3 is 15 residues. Germline V gives CDR1 MNHEY, CDR2 SMNVEV (reference sequence). This CDR3 reads CASSQQGLVGETQYF. The CDR3 DNA sequence: TGTGCCAGCAGTCAACAGGGATTGGTGGGAGAGACCCAGTACTTC.

The gene calls are TRBV14 and TRBJ2-7, with 12 bases fitting TRBD1. Germline values: CDR1 SGHDN, CDR2 FVKESK. The CDR3 totals 16 residues. J was trimmed by 6 bases and V by 4 bases; bases with no gene match: 10. In DNA form, the CDR3 reads TGTGCCAGCAGCCCAATTAAGGGACAGGGGGCGTTCGAGCAGTACTTC. Translation: CASSPIKGQGAFEQYF.

The chain combines TRBV5-1 with TRBJ2-2; 7 nucleotides line up with TRBD1. The V gene end was trimmed by 1 base and the J gene end by 7 bases; junction bases not matched to a gene: 4. CDR1 is SGHRS, CDR2 YFSETQ, per germline. The CDR3 has 14 residues. Written as DNA, the CDR3 is TGCGCCAGCAGCTTGTTAGGGGGCCTCGGGGAGCTGTTTTTT. Protein sequence: CASSLLGGLGELFF.

The gene calls are TRBV3-1 (or the pseudogene TRBV3-2) and TRBJ1-4; D possibly corresponds to TRBD1 (5 bases). The CDR3 sequence is 15 residues long. From germline, CDR1 is LGHDT and CDR2 YNNKEL (reference sequence). With 0 bases removed from V and 2 bases from J, the gap between germline ends came to 7 bases. The CDR3 bases are TGTGCCAGCAGCCAAGAGGGGGGGACTAATGAAAAACTGTTTTTT. This translates into CASSQEGGTNEKLFF.

The genes are TRBV15 and TRBJ1-2, with unresolved D. Germline CDR1 is LNHNV and CDR2 is YYDKDF (reference sequence). The CDR3 runs 12 residues. V lost 5 bases to trimming and J lost 4 bases, with 8 bases between them. This chain's CDR3 is CATSPSSYGYTF. CDR3 in DNA: TGTGCCACCAGCCCCTCCTCCTATGGCTACACCTTC.

This clone was counted once. The chain combines TRBV6-1 with TRBJ1-2; 7 bases match TRBD1. The trim removed 0 bases at V and 12 bases at J, leaving 7 bases unmatched. The CDR3 sequence is 13 residues long. In germline, CDR1 is MNHNS, CDR2 SASEGT. The CDR3, as DNA: TGTGCCAGCAGTGAAGCGCGGACAGGAGCGGACACCTTC. Its protein is CASSEARTGADTF.

The chain links TRBV6-6 to TRBJ1-2, with TRBD1 identical over 7 bases. Germline trimming cut 4 bases from V and 6 bases from J; bases unmatched to any gene: 5. Per germline, CDR1 MNHNY and CDR2 SVGAGI (reference sequence). This CDR3 contains 13 residues. DNA of the CDR3: TGTGCCAGCAGTTTGACAGGGTCCGATGGCTACACCTTC. It translates to CASSLTGSDGYTF.

This clone was observed a few times. V and J are TRBV30 and TRBJ2-1; a possible D gene is TRBD1 (6 bases). Per germline, CDR1 GTSNPN and CDR2 SVGIG (reference sequence). The CDR3 totals 19 residues. V was trimmed by 6 bases and J by 0 bases, leaving 27 bases between them. The DNA of the CDR3 is TGTGCCTGCCTTGAACCCGGGACATTCTTTGGGGACTCCTACAATGAGCAGTTCTTC. Translation: CACLEPGTFFGDSYNEQFF.

This clone was seen a few times. The chain recombines TRBV7-2 with TRBJ2-1; 9 nucleotides line up with TRBD2. Germline loops: CDR1 SGHTA, CDR2 FQGNSA. V shed 6 bases, J shed 9 bases, and the junction held 18 bases outside the gene matches. The CDR3 runs to 17 residues. In DNA, the CDR3 is TGTGCCAGCAGTTCTCTCCCACTGCGGGAGGGCCAGAGTGAGCAGTTCTTC. Its protein is CASSSLPLREGQSEQFF.

The chain is built from TRBV19 and TRBJ1-2; 8 bases align to TRBD1. J was trimmed by 2 bases and V by 4 bases; bases with no gene match: 0. Looked up from germline, CDR1 is LNHDA and CDR2 is SQIVND (reference sequence). The CDR3 extends over 13 amino acids. The CDR3 sequence is CASSRDRNYGYTF. The CDR3 DNA follows: TGTGCCAGTAGTAGGGACAGGAACTATGGCTACACCTTC.

This chain joins TRBV2 and TRBJ1-6; perhaps TRBD1 as D (5 bases). Trimming shortened V by 3 bases and J by 8 bases, and 11 bases separated the two germline ends. CDR3 size: 14 residues. Germline CDR1 SNHLY, CDR2 FYNNEI. CDR3 coding DNA: TGTGCCAGCAGTGAGGGGGGGAGGCATTCACCCCTCCACTTT. Translated, it gives CASSEGGRHSPLHF.

This chain joins TRBV29-1 and TRBJ1-1; D might be TRBD1 (5 bases). Germline CDR1 reads SQVTM; CDR2 reads ANQGSEA. Between the trimmed V and J ends, which lost 7 bases and 4 bases, there was a span of 16 bases. CDR3 length equals 13 residues. The CDR3 loop reads CSALGEGVTEAFF. DNA of the CDR3: TGCAGCGCGTTAGGGGAAGGAGTCACTGAAGCTTTCTTT.

On this clone: A read error may account for a junction end that differs from germline. The gene calls are TRBV4-1 and TRBJ2-1; 8 nucleotides agree with TRBD2. Germline assignment: CDR1 MGHRA and CDR2 YSYEKL. The CDR3 consists of 16 residues. Here the CDR3 DNA reads TGCGCCAGCAGCAGTTTCGGGGGGGCCTCCCACAATGAGCAGTTCTTC. Residues: CASSSFGGASHNEQFF.

This clone was seen a few times. The chain uses TRBV5-8 and TRBJ2-3, with a possible D match to TRBD1 (5 bases). Germline V gives CDR1 SGHTS, CDR2 YDEGEE. V lost 0 bases to trimming and J lost 2 bases, with 7 bases between them. The length of the CDR3 is 14 residues. The CDR3 reads CASSLGQPTDTQYF. The CDR3 DNA is TGTGCCAGCAGCTTGGGACAGCCCACAGATACGCAGTATTTT.